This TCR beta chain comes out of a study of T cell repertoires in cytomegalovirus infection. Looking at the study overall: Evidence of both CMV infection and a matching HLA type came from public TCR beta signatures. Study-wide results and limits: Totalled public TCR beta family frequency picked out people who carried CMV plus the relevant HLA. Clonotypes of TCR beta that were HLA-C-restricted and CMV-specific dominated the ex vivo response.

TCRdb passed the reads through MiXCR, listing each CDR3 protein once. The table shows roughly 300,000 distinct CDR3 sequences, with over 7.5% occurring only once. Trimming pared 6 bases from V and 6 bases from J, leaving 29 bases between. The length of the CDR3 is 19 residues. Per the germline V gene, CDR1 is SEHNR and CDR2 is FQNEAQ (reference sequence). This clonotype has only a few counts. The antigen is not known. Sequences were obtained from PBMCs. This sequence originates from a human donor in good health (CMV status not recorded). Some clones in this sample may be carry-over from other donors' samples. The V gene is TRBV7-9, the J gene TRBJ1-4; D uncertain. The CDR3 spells CASSHTLHRGHAWDEKLFF. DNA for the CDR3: TGTGCCAGCAGTCACACTCTTCACAGAGGCCACGCTTGGGATGAAAAACTGTTTTTT.